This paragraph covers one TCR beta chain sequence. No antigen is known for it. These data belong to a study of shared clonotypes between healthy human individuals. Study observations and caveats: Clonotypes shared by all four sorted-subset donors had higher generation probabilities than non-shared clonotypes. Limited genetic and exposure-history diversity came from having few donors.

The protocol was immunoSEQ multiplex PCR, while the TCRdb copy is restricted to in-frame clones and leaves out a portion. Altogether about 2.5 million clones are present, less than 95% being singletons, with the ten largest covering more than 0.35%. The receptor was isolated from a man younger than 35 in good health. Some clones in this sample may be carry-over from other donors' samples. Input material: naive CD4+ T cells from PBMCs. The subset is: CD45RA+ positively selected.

CDR3 nucleotides: TGTGCCAGCAGCCGACAGGGGGAGGGAGATACGCAGTATTTT. Translation gives CASSRQGEGDTQYF. V is TRBV11-3 and J is TRBJ2-3, with TRBD1 matching 9 bases. The CDR3 length is 14 residues. Trimming removed 5 bases from V and 5 bases from J; junction bases left unmatched: 5. Germline V gene data show CDR1 as SGHNT and CDR2 as YENEEA. Drawing the rest from reference TRBV11-3 and TRBJ2-3, the complete variable domain is EAGVVQSPRYKIIEKKQPVAFWCNPISGHNTLYWYLQNLGQGPELLIRYENEEAVDDSQLPKDRFSAERLKGVDSTLKIQPAELGDSAVYLCASSRQGEGDTQYFGPGTRLTVL.